One and the same sample provided the 16 T cell receptor beta chains below, sequenced in a study of human T cells and chemical hapten exposure. Unique molecular identifiers were linked by the library to individual cDNA molecules. TCRdb recomputed calls from the reads with MiXCR, one row per CDR3 protein. Here the sample spans 120,000 or so distinct CDR3 sequences, over 7.5% being singletons. Unfractionated whole blood was the source of the extracted total RNA. Sequenced: whole blood. The receptors stem from a human donor in good health. Some clones in this sample may be carry-over from other donors' samples.

This clonotype occurred many times. The chain has TRBV18 and TRBJ2-1, with 9 bases lining up with TRBD2. Germline CDR1 reads KGHSH; CDR2 reads LQKENI. V lost 4 bases and J lost 8; bases outside the gene matches: 9. This CDR3 has 15 amino acids. The CDR3 DNA sequence: TGTGCCAGCTCACTGACTAGCGGAGGGGGGGATGAGCAGTTCTTC. As protein: CASSLTSGGGDEQFF.

This clonotype appeared a few times. This chain joins TRBV7-9 and TRBJ2-7; D is possibly TRBD1 (5 bases). Trimming cost V 3 bases and J 1 base, with 7 bases left between them. Germline V gene lookup returns CDR1 SEHNR and CDR2 FQNEAQ (reference sequence). This CDR3 has 13 amino acids. The CDR3 nucleotides are TGTGCCAGCAGCTTCAGGGATTCCTACGAGCAGTACTTC. As protein: CASSFRDSYEQYF.

V and J are TRBV12-3 or TRBV12-4 and TRBJ1-5, with a possible D match to TRBD1 (5 bases). The CDR3 spans 14 residues. Trimming stripped 4 bases from V and 7 bases from J, with 14 bases between. The CDR3, as DNA: TGTGCCAGCAGTTCCCAGAACGGGGGACAGCCCCAGCATTTT. Residues: CASSSQNGGQPQHF.

Only a few counts were recorded for this clonotype. The J gene is TRBJ2-3, the V gene TRBV7-9; 10 positions match TRBD1. Germline CDR1 and CDR2: SEHNR and FQNEAQ (reference sequence). V lost 6 bases, J lost 3 bases, and 3 bases stayed unmatched. The CDR3 has 14 residues. CDR3 bases: TGTGCCAGCAGGGGACAGGGGACGACAGATACGCAGTATTTT. Amino acids: CASRGQGTTDTQYF.

This clonotype was picked up a small number of times. The rearrangement links TRBV27 to TRBJ2-5; D not resolved. There are 14 residues in the CDR3. Germline-derived CDR1 and CDR2 are MNHEY and SMNVEV (reference sequence). V lost 4 bases, J lost 5 bases, and 14 bases lay in between. The CDR3 protein is CASSSADQTETQYF. The CDR3 DNA reads as TGTGCCAGCAGTTCAGCCGACCAGACCGAGACCCAGTACTTC.

The table lists this clonotype with a few counts. The genes are TRBV12-3 or TRBV12-4 and TRBJ1-2; D gene unclear. This CDR3 region has 13 residues. Trimming stripped 1 base from V and 10 bases from J, with 13 bases between. The CDR3 sequence: CASSLVPVGDYTF. The CDR3, as DNA: TGTGCCAGCAGTTTAGTACCAGTAGGCGACTACACCTTC.

This clonotype occurred a few times. The gene calls are TRBV5-6 and TRBJ2-3; D perhaps matches TRBD2 (5 bases). Trimming cost V 4 bases and J 9 bases, with 9 bases left between them. CDR1 SGHDT and CDR2 YYEEEE come from the germline V gene. There are 11 residues in the CDR3. The CDR3 is CASSRGTTQYF. The CDR3, as DNA: TGTGCCAGCAGCCGGGGTACAACGCAGTATTTT.

The genes are TRBV5-1 and TRBJ2-1; D not resolved. The CDR3 totals 14 residues. V lost 5 bases to trimming and J lost 0 bases, with 9 bases between them. From germline, CDR1 is SGHRS and CDR2 YFSETQ. The CDR3 region is CASRDHVSYNEQFF. CDR3 DNA sequence: TGCGCCAGCAGAGACCATGTCTCCTACAATGAGCAGTTCTTC.

The V gene is TRBV2, the J gene TRBJ2-1; D remains ambiguous. This CDR3 has 15 residues. The ends were cut back, 2 bases at V and 2 bases at J, with 10 bases in the middle. Germline-derived CDR1 and CDR2 are SNHLY and FYNNEI. The CDR3 reads CASSERGVAYNEQFF. DNA of the CDR3: TGTGCCAGCAGTGAAAGAGGTGTGGCCTACAATGAGCAGTTCTTC.

This clonotype has more than one count but fewer than ten. The J gene is TRBJ2-7, the V gene TRBV7-2, with TRBD2 as a possible D gene (5 bases). Trimming removed 2 bases at V and 0 bases at J, with 11 bases between. Germline V lookup: CDR1 SGHTA, CDR2 FQGNSA. This CDR3 spans 15 amino acids. DNA for the CDR3: TGTGCCAGCAGCTTATCTGAGGGAAGCTCCTACGAGCAGTACTTC. Translation gives CASSLSEGSSYEQYF.

There are many counts of this clonotype. This chain joins TRBV2 and TRBJ2-7; D is ambiguous. The V gene's germline CDR1 is SNHLY and CDR2 FYNNEI. The V gene lost 0 bases and the J gene lost 1 base, with 7 bases spanning the gap. The length of the CDR3 is 14 residues. CDR3 DNA sequence: TGTGCCAGCAGTGAAGCACCGAATTCCTACGAGCAGTACTTC. Its translation: CASSEAPNSYEQYF. The full variable domain, its missing parts supplied by reference TRBV2 and TRBJ2-7, is EPEVTQTPSHQVTQMGQEVILRCVPISNHLYFYWYRQILGQKVEFLVSFYNNEISEKSEIFDDQFSVERPDGSNFTLKIRSTKLEDSAMYFCASSEAPNSYEQYFGPGTRLTVT.

V gene TRBV12-3 or TRBV12-4 combines with J gene TRBJ2-1; tentatively, D is TRBD1 (6 bases). CDR3 length equals 14 residues. With 7 bases removed from V and 2 bases from J, the gap between germline ends came to 12 bases. The CDR3 spells CASKQQGPYNEQFF. CDR3 bases: TGTGCCAGCAAACAACAGGGTCCCTACAATGAGCAGTTCTTC.

The rearrangement links TRBV6-1 to TRBJ1-1, with D possibly matching TRBD1 (6 bases). The germline V gene has CDR1 MNHNS and CDR2 SASEGT. Between the trimmed V and J ends, which lost 10 bases and 3 bases, there was a span of 12 bases. CDR3 length equals 12 residues. CDR3 amino acids: CATGQRYTEAFF. The CDR3 region has the DNA TGTGCCACCGGACAGCGATACACTGAAGCTTTCTTT.

The CDR3 loop reads CSVEALVSGISTDTQYF. CDR3 bases: TGCAGCGTTGAAGCCTTAGTTTCAGGGATTAGCACAGATACGCAGTATTTT. The chain links TRBV29-1 to TRBJ2-3, with D tentatively TRBD1 (5 bases). Germline CDR1 and CDR2: SQVTM and ANQGSEA. The length of the CDR3 is 17 residues. V gave up 1 base and J gave up 0 bases, with 17 bases separating them.

Only a few counts were recorded for this clonotype. The chain combines TRBV27 with TRBJ1-1, with no clear D. The CDR3 consists of 14 residues. V lost 0 bases and J lost 2, with 7 bases in between. Germline V gene data show CDR1 as MNHEY and CDR2 as SMNVEV (reference sequence). The CDR3: CASSLSSDNTEAFF. CDR3 nucleotides: TGTGCCAGCAGTTTATCGTCGGACAACACTGAAGCTTTCTTT.

The rearrangement uses TRBV9 and TRBJ2-1, with D possibly TRBD1 on 6 matching bases. Germline assignment: CDR1 SGDLS and CDR2 YYNGEE. V was clipped by 0 bases and J by 2 bases, with 9 bases between them. This CDR3 spans 15 amino acids. The CDR3 loop is CASSVAGVAYNEQFF. CDR3 sequence (DNA): TGTGCCAGCAGCGTAGCAGGGGTCGCCTACAATGAGCAGTTCTTC.